This TCR beta chain was identified in a study of T cell changes during pregnancy in multiple sclerosis. The protocol was immunoSEQ multiplex PCR, while the TCRdb copy is restricted to in-frame clones and leaves out a portion. The sample yields tens of thousands of clones, about 90% seen once. The trim removed 4 bases at V and 9 bases at J, leaving 7 bases unmatched. There are 15 residues in the CDR3. CDR1 is SGHTA, CDR2 FQGTGA, per germline. The clonotype comes from a female donor with multiple sclerosis, enrolled in a pregnancy study. The starting material was peripheral blood, obtained in the first trimester of pregnancy. The genes are TRBV7-3 and TRBJ2-1, with 12 nucleotides matching TRBD2. The CDR3 region has the DNA TGTGCCAGCAGCTCCCTAGCGGGAGGGGTAAGTGAGCAGTTCTTC. Amino acids: CASSSLAGGVSEQFF. Variable domain in full (rest from reference TRBV7-3 and TRBJ2-1): GAGVSQTPSNKVTEKGKYVELRCDPISGHTALYWYRQSLGQGPEFLIYFQGTGAADDSGLPNDRFFAVRPEGSVSTLKIQRTERGDSAVYLCASSSLAGGVSEQFFGPGTRLTVL.